This T cell receptor beta chain was sequenced in a study of T cell responses to AZD1222 COVID-19 vaccine. Sequenced by immunoSEQ multiplex PCR; TCRdb stores in-frame clones only, minus some. The table lists 95,000 to 150,000 clones, roughly 92% of them singletons. In germline, CDR1 is KGHSH, CDR2 LQKENI. This CDR3 region has 13 residues. Trimming shortened V by 5 bases and J by 3 bases, and 10 bases separated the two germline ends. The receptor comes from an adult in good health. Sequenced here: peripheral blood, sampled on day 0 of AZD1222 vaccination. This sequence joins TRBV18 and TRBJ1-2, with no clear D. CDR3 sequence: CASSERQDYGYTF. The CDR3 DNA sequence: TGTGCCAGCTCAGAGAGGCAGGACTATGGCTACACCTTC.